This TCR beta chain was captured by sequencing in a study of blood T cells in healthy people across ages (dated by TCRdb to between 2015 and 2016). Regarding the study in general: In model experiments, template switching captured about one uniquely barcoded TCR beta cDNA molecule for every two T cells. Using the same blood draw, the study looked at two additional independent replicas of 1 million unique cDNA reads for two donors, one aged 18 to 30 and the other aged 80 or older. To avoid experimental bias, donors of different ages were spread randomly across the sequencing lanes. Four age groups were formed from the donors: young (average approximately 17 years), middle-aged (around 37), aged (roughly 56) and long-lived (less than 85). Using deep sequencing normalized with unique cDNA molecular identifiers, the study measured how TCR beta repertoire diversity changes with age. Here is what the overall study found, with its caveats: Because profiling used bulk unsorted PBMCs, naive and antigen-experienced compartments could not be compared conclusively. Estimates of total diversity based on one million sequenced T cells were considered lower bounds and underestimates. Because donor CMV infection status was unknown, age-related changes in expanded clonotypes were potentially confounded. Observed TCR beta diversity correlated strongly with the percentage of naive T cells measured by flow cytometry. As age increased, observed TCR beta diversity per million T cells dropped in a roughly linear way, and a significant reduction was already evident by age 40. Compared with the aged group, the long-lived group had more naive CD4+ T cells, fewer expanded clones and increased TCR diversity, a pattern suggesting age selection.

Libraries were made using 5' RACE. The sample was run on an Illumina HiSeq 2500. A second PCR of about 7 to 12 cycles was performed with a sample-barcoded 5' primer and a J-beta primer mix. A template-switch 5' adaptor carrying 12 random nucleotides introduced a unique molecular identifier onto each TCR beta cDNA molecule. Each sample yielded at least 3 million CDR3-containing paired-end reads. First-strand cDNA synthesis was performed from all RNA using the Mint cDNA synthesis kit, with priming by a TRBC-specific oligonucleotide. After uracil-DNA glycosylase treatment, a first 18-cycle PCR used universal primers M1SS and BC2_uni_R on all cDNA. The original pipeline was this. For normalization, 1 million high-quality reads, each with a distinct molecular identifier, were randomly selected from each sample. Reads sharing molecular identifiers were discarded rather than binned into consensus sequences. CDR3 identification, clonotype clustering and error correction used MiTCR with a Q25 quality threshold and the strictest error-elimination algorithm. A nonparametric unseen species model using Euler transformation provided a lower-bound estimate of total TCR beta diversity. TCRdb handled the public reads itself, with Q25 trimming in fastp and clone calling in MiXCR, and kept productive beta chains. Under each unique CDR3 protein, matching rows form one entry showing the most common genes and DNA. V and J calls and clone size were set by TCRdb, not the authors. The sample table shows about 2 million distinct CDR3 sequences, and roughly 49% are seen once. The ten top clones hold more than 2% of the sample.

CDR1 and CDR2 were assigned from the germline V gene as MGHDK and SYGVNS. Unmatched junction bases come to 7, with V trimmed by 8 bases and J by 6 bases. CDR3 length: 15 amino acids, cysteine to phenylalanine. Solely the CDR3 DNA is kept, with 45 bases framed from the first base. The donors were roughly 39 Caucasian individuals from Russia, aged roughly 6 to 100 years, who were systemically healthy. Each donor gave around 9.9 milliliters of peripheral blood, collected into EDTA-treated Vacutainer tubes. Ficoll-Paque density-gradient centrifugation was used to isolate PBMCs, with at least 6.5 million per sample. Total RNA, at least 5 micrograms per sample, was extracted from PBMCs with Trizol reagent. Naive CD45RAhigh/CD27high T cell percentages were measured by flow cytometry on a PBMC aliquot from every donor. This clonotype was recorded a few times. The specificity of this receptor is unknown. Per-base qualities were not stored, and no clone one base away is much larger.

The sequence links TRBV25-1 to TRBJ2-3, and 14 bases in between align with TRBD2. Material: blood. The source is a woman aged 40 to 50 in good health. The sequenced DNA is TGTGCCAGCCGAGGATGGACTAGCGGGGGGGATACGCAGTATTTT. Translated, this is CASRGWTSGGDTQYF.